These T cell receptor beta chains were read from a single sample in a study of response to subunit inactivated influenza vaccine. MiXCR, run by TCRdb on the RT-PCR reads, gives a single entry per CDR3 protein. The table has roughly 190,000 distinct CDR3 sequences, roughly 12% seen once. This same sample was also taken into another study, of T cells expressing NK-cell markers.

The sequences come from CD8+ T cells sorted from PBMCs, collected about 13 days after vaccination. The receptors derive from a man aged 45 to 65 who received an inactivated influenza vaccine. The CDR3 runs from the conserved cysteine through the conserved F or W. The D gene is left open where the match is weak. Rows may omit the clone size; those that give it use once, few, many or a size class.

v_gene: TRBV3-1
abundance: few
j_gene: TRBJ2-3
d_gene: TRBD2
CDR3nt: TGTGCCAGCAGCCAAGGAGCGGGGGGTAGGGATACGCAGTATTTT
CDR3aa: CASSQGAGGRDTQYF

v_gene: TRBV12-3/TRBV12-4
abundance: NA
j_gene: TRBJ2-7
d_gene: TRBD2
CDR3nt: TGTGCCAGCAGTTTTGCGGGAGGGCCCTCCGAGCAGTACTTC
CDR3aa: CASSFAGGPSEQYF

v_gene: TRBV7-9
abundance: many
j_gene: TRBJ1-4
d_gene: NA
CDR3nt: TGTGCCAGCAGCCCCCAAACAGCAACTAATGAAAAACTGTTTTTT
CDR3aa: CASSPQTATNEKLFF

v_gene: TRBV20-1
abundance: NA
j_gene: TRBJ2-7
d_gene: NA
CDR3nt: TGCAGTGCTAGAGATGGCCGGAGTTCGTACGAGCAGTACTTC
CDR3aa: CSARDGRSSYEQYF

v_gene: TRBV27
abundance: many
j_gene: TRBJ2-3
d_gene: NA
CDR3nt: TGTGCCAGCAGCCCCTATGCGGGGACTAGCACAGATACGCAGTATTTT
CDR3aa: CASSPYAGTSTDTQYF

v_gene: TRBV5-5
abundance: many
j_gene: TRBJ2-3
d_gene: NA
CDR3nt: TGTGCCAGCAGCTTGGCGCGGGCTACCACAGATACGCAGTATTTT
CDR3aa: CASSLARATTDTQYF

v_gene: TRBV20-1
abundance: few
j_gene: TRBJ1-6
d_gene: NA
CDR3nt: TGCAGTGCTCGCCGAGAACTAAGCCCCAATTCACCCCTCCACTTT
CDR3aa: CSARRELSPNSPLHF

v_gene: TRBV4-1
abundance: many
j_gene: TRBJ1-3
d_gene: NA
CDR3nt: TGCGCCAGCAGCCAAGTTTGGGGGGCTAATGGAAACACCATATATTTT
CDR3aa: CASSQVWGANGNTIYF

v_gene: TRBV20-1
abundance: few
j_gene: TRBJ2-7
d_gene: NA
CDR3nt: TGCAGTGCTAGACCGTACCTTGAGGGAGACGAGCAGTACTTC
CDR3aa: CSARPYLEGDEQYF

v_gene: TRBV5-1
abundance: NA
j_gene: TRBJ2-3
d_gene: NA
CDR3nt: TGCGCCAGCAGCTACGAGACTCGCACAGATACGCAGTATTTT
CDR3aa: CASSYETRTDTQYF

v_gene: TRBV20-1
abundance: NA
j_gene: TRBJ2-1
d_gene: TRBD2
CDR3nt: TGCAGTGCCCCAACAGGCGGGGGTTTCTCCTACAATGAGCAGTTCTTC
CDR3aa: CSAPTGGGFSYNEQFF

v_gene: TRBV20-1
abundance: few
j_gene: TRBJ2-2
d_gene: NA
CDR3nt: TGCAGTGCCCGGGACGGGAACACCGGGGAGCTGTTTTTT
CDR3aa: CSARDGNTGELFF

v_gene: TRBV9
abundance: NA
j_gene: TRBJ2-7
d_gene: TRBD1
CDR3nt: TGTGCCAGCAGCGTAGCGGGACAGGGACCCTACGAGCAGTACTTC
CDR3aa: CASSVAGQGPYEQYF

v_gene: TRBV29-1
abundance: NA
j_gene: TRBJ1-1
d_gene: NA
CDR3nt: TGCAGCGTTAGGGATGAGACTGAAGCTTTCTTT
CDR3aa: CSVRDETEAFF

v_gene: TRBV15
abundance: NA
j_gene: TRBJ2-2
d_gene: NA
CDR3nt: TGTGCCACCAGCAGAGACAGGTCTAGCACCGGGGAGCTGTTTTTT
CDR3aa: CATSRDRSSTGELFF

v_gene: TRBV6-1
abundance: few
j_gene: TRBJ2-7
d_gene: TRBD2
CDR3nt: TGTGCCAGCAGTCTGACTAGCGGGAGGAGCTTATTCATCCACGAGCAGTACTTC
CDR3aa: CASSLTSGRSLFIHEQYF

v_gene: TRBV7-8
abundance: many
j_gene: TRBJ2-7
d_gene: TRBD2
CDR3nt: TGTGCCAGCAGCTTAGATAGCGGGAGGGAGTACGAGCAGTACTTC
CDR3aa: CASSLDSGREYEQYF

v_gene: TRBV5-5
abundance: few
j_gene: TRBJ2-7
d_gene: NA
CDR3nt: TGTGCCAGCAGCTTGGAGACATCCCTTTCTACCCTCGAGCAGTACTTC
CDR3aa: CASSLETSLSTLEQYF

v_gene: TRBV28
abundance: few
j_gene: TRBJ2-7
d_gene: TRBD2
CDR3nt: TGTGCCAGCAGTCTAACAGGCGGGAGATCCTACGAGCAGTACTTC
CDR3aa: CASSLTGGRSYEQYF

v_gene: TRBV12-3/TRBV12-4
abundance: NA
j_gene: TRBJ2-2
d_gene: TRBD2
CDR3nt: TGTGCCAGCAGTCATAGCGGGGGGGAGAAGGAGCTGTTTTTT
CDR3aa: CASSHSGGEKELFF

v_gene: TRBV7-9
abundance: many
j_gene: TRBJ2-3
d_gene: TRBD2
CDR3nt: TGTGCCAGCAGCTTAATTGGAGCGGGGACAGATACGCAGTATTTT
CDR3aa: CASSLIGAGTDTQYF

v_gene: TRBV25-1
abundance: many
j_gene: TRBJ1-2
d_gene: TRBD1
CDR3nt: TGTGCCAGCAGTCCGGACAGGGAATTCTATGGCTACACCTTC
CDR3aa: CASSPDREFYGYTF

v_gene: TRBV7-2
abundance: many
j_gene: TRBJ2-7
d_gene: TRBD2
CDR3nt: TGTGCCAGCAGCTTGCCGGGACTAGTTTACGAGCAGTACTTC
CDR3aa: CASSLPGLVYEQYF

v_gene: TRBV7-9
abundance: many
j_gene: TRBJ2-5
d_gene: NA
CDR3nt: TGTGCCAGCAGACACTACCCGGACCCTAAAGAGACCCAGTACTTC
CDR3aa: CASRHYPDPKETQYF

v_gene: TRBV5-1
abundance: few
j_gene: TRBJ2-2
d_gene: NA
CDR3nt: TGCGCCAGCATGGGAGGATCCGGGGAGCTGTTTTTT
CDR3aa: CASMGGSGELFF

v_gene: TRBV5-1
abundance: NA
j_gene: TRBJ2-7
d_gene: NA
CDR3nt: TGCGCCAGCAGCTTTACCCAATCCGGGACACCTTCTTACGAGCAGTACTTC
CDR3aa: CASSFTQSGTPSYEQYF

v_gene: TRBV28
abundance: few
j_gene: TRBJ2-7
d_gene: NA
CDR3nt: TGTGCCAGCAGTCCCCATCTTGCGGTCTCCTCCTACGAGCAGTACTTC
CDR3aa: CASSPHLAVSSYEQYF

v_gene: TRBV10-3
abundance: few
j_gene: TRBJ2-3
d_gene: NA
CDR3nt: TGTGCCATCAGTGAGTCCCATTCAGATACGCAGTATTTT
CDR3aa: CAISESHSDTQYF

v_gene: TRBV10-3
abundance: many
j_gene: TRBJ2-7
d_gene: NA
CDR3nt: TGTGCCATCAGTGGGGATGCCCACGACCTCTACGAGCAGTACTTC
CDR3aa: CAISGDAHDLYEQYF